The 18 T cell receptor beta chains in this list originate from one sample, sequenced in a study of T-cell memory formation after mild COVID-19. MiXCR was run by TCRdb on the 5' RACE reads, yielding one entry per CDR3 protein. The sample lists under 700,000 distinct CDR3 sequences; about a fifth were seen once. The sample taken for sequencing was PBMCs or a T cell subset sorted from them (not recorded which). These receptors came from an adult woman who had mild COVID-19 (a few samples of this study predate the infection). Cell type and time point are not known.

A few counts support this clonotype. V gene TRBV6-5 combines with J gene TRBJ2-7, with D tentatively TRBD1 (5 bases). From germline, CDR1 is MNHEY and CDR2 SVGAGI. V was cut by 5 bases and J by 5 bases, with 16 bases left in between. The CDR3 runs to 14 residues. CDR3 coding DNA: TGTGCCAGCAGTACCAGGGTAGTTTTCGACGAGCAGTACTTC. Translated: CASSTRVVFDEQYF.

This clonotype showed up just a few times. This rearrangement joins TRBV7-6 to TRBJ1-1; D is unclear. CDR3 size: 16 residues. V was trimmed by 5 bases and J by 0 bases, leaving 16 bases between them. Germline assignment: CDR1 SGHVS and CDR2 FNYEAQ. CDR3 bases: TGTGCCAGCAGCCTAGGGCCAGAGCCCCTGAACACTGAAGCTTTCTTT. This sequence encodes CASSLGPEPLNTEAFF. Variable domain in full (rest from reference TRBV7-6 and TRBJ1-1): GAGVSQSPRYKVTKRGQDVALRCDPISGHVSLYWYRQALGQGPEFLTYFNYEAQQDKSGLPNDRFSAERPEGSISTLTIQRTEQRDSAMYRCASSLGPEPLNTEAFFGQGTRLTVV.

The rearrangement joins TRBV5-1 to TRBJ2-7; 7 positions agree with TRBD2. Germline values: CDR1 SGHRS, CDR2 YFSETQ. V lost 4 bases and J lost 2; bases outside the gene matches: 12. CDR3 length: 16 amino acids. CDR3 sequence (DNA): TGCGCCAGCAGCCCCTTTGGGGGGGAGGGCCCCTACGAGCAGTACTTC. Protein sequence: CASSPFGGEGPYEQYF.

The V and J genes are TRBV7-2 and TRBJ2-3; TRBD2 matches at 10 bases. The CDR3 is 17 residues long. Germline V CDR1 and CDR2: SGHTA, FQGNSA. After removal of 5 bases from V and 4 bases from J, the junction contained 12 bases not matched to a gene. This CDR3 is CASSRGLAGVSPDTQYF. As DNA, the CDR3 is TGTGCCAGCAGCCGCGGGCTAGCGGGAGTATCCCCAGATACGCAGTATTTT.

The chain couples TRBV4-1 to TRBJ1-5; D perhaps matches TRBD1 (5 bases). The V gene's germline CDR1 is MGHRA and CDR2 YSYEKL. The V and J ends lost 3 bases and 6 bases respectively, with 15 bases between them. The CDR3 runs to 15 residues. This chain's CDR3 is CASSQDINGGQPQHF. The CDR3 coding sequence is TGCGCCAGCAGCCAGGACATCAACGGGGGTCAGCCCCAGCATTTT.

The V call is TRBV28, the J call TRBJ2-1; 8 bases agree with TRBD1. In germline, CDR1 is MDHEN, CDR2 SYDVKM. Losses at the gene ends were 8 bases for V and 5 bases for J; bases not matched to a gene: 17. There are 17 residues in the CDR3. CDR3 loop: CASQSPGRQGTNNEQFF. The CDR3 region has the DNA TGTGCCAGCCAATCTCCCGGAAGACAGGGGACGAACAATGAGCAGTTCTTC.

This clonotype was found a few times. V and J are TRBV7-2 and TRBJ2-7; 12 bases map to TRBD2. V lost 5 bases, J lost 4 bases, and 6 bases stayed unmatched. The germline V gene has CDR1 SGHTA and CDR2 FQGNSA. The CDR3 length is 15 residues. The CDR3 reads CASSHGLAGPYEQYF. CDR3 nucleotide sequence: TGTGCCAGCAGCCACGGACTAGCGGGGCCTTACGAGCAGTACTTC.

CDR3 in amino acids: CASSAPRTRTGCGDGYTF. CDR3 DNA: TGTGCCAGCAGCGCCCCCAGAACCCGGACAGGGTGCGGCGATGGCTACACCTTC. The genes are TRBV21-1 and TRBJ1-2; the table gives TRBD1 as D, unverified against the DNA. TRBV21-1 is a documented pseudogene. This CDR3 comprises 18 residues.

This clonotype has only a few counts. J is TRBJ1-2 and V is TRBV7-6; D is unresolved. The CDR3 runs to 15 residues. Germline CDR1 SGHVS, CDR2 FNYEAQ. Between the trimmed V and J ends, which lost 0 bases and 0 bases, there was a span of 8 bases. The CDR3 DNA follows: TGTGCCAGCAGCTTAGCGTCGGGAGCTAACTATGGCTACACCTTC. This codes for CASSLASGANYGYTF.

The chain is built from TRBV2 and TRBJ2-7; tentatively, D is TRBD2 (5 bases). V dropped 6 bases and J dropped 6 bases, with 15 bases sitting between them. Germline assignment: CDR1 SNHLY and CDR2 FYNNEI. The CDR3 is made up of 13 amino acids. The CDR3 protein is CASRTPGWGEQYF. CDR3 nucleotides: TGTGCCAGCAGGACGCCGGGGTGGGGCGAGCAGTACTTC.

This clonotype was seen only a few times. The chain links TRBV20-1 to TRBJ2-2; 12 nucleotides agree with TRBD1. Per the germline V gene, CDR1 is DFQATT and CDR2 is SNEGSKA (reference sequence). V gave up 5 bases and J gave up 3 bases; unmatched junction bases: 4. The CDR3 is 15 amino acids. Here the CDR3 reads CSARDRGRDTGELFF. As DNA, the CDR3 is TGCAGTGCTCGGGACAGGGGGCGCGACACCGGGGAGCTGTTTTTT.

Many counts were recorded for this clonotype. The rearrangement uses TRBV24-1 and TRBJ2-1; TRBD2 aligns across 11 bases. Unmatched junction bases numbered 10, after V lost 4 bases and J lost 0 bases. Germline assignment: CDR1 KGHDR and CDR2 SFDVKD. This CDR3 contains 19 residues. DNA of the CDR3: TGTGCCACCAGTGAGCCGGGACTAGCGGCAAAGAGCTCCTACAATGAGCAGTTCTTC. Encoded protein: CATSEPGLAAKSSYNEQFF.

There are a few counts of this clonotype. This chain joins TRBV11-2 and TRBJ1-1; D is undetermined. Per the germline V gene, CDR1 is SGHAT and CDR2 is FQNNGV. The CDR3 length is 16 residues. The ends were cut back, 0 bases at V and 1 base at J, with 12 bases in the middle. CDR3 amino acids: CASSLDPYGKNTEAFF. The CDR3 nucleotides are TGTGCCAGCAGCTTAGATCCCTACGGAAAGAACACTGAAGCTTTCTTT.

This clonotype was recorded a few times. V gene TRBV30 combines with J gene TRBJ2-4; maybe TRBD2 (5 bases). V shed 0 bases and J shed 7 bases, with 19 bases lying between them. The germline V gene has CDR1 GTSNPN and CDR2 SVGIG (reference sequence). This CDR3 contains 16 residues. The CDR3 nucleotides are TGTGCCTGGAGTGTACGAGGGTCCGGGGTAAAGAACATTCAGTACTTC. This sequence encodes CAWSVRGSGVKNIQYF.

This clonotype came up a few times. This sequence joins TRBV12-3 or TRBV12-4 and TRBJ1-2; 8 bases match TRBD1. The V and J ends lost 5 bases and 8 bases, in that order; junction bases with no gene match: 7. This CDR3 has 13 amino acids. CDR3 protein: CASSPQGARGYTF. The DNA for the CDR3 is TGTGCCAGCAGTCCCCAGGGGGCGCGGGGCTACACCTTC.

This clonotype was counted a few times. The rearrangement uses TRBV27 and TRBJ1-5; D may be TRBD1 (5 bases). This CDR3 contains 14 residues. V lost 5 bases, J lost 1 base, and 9 bases lay in between. Germline V CDR1 and CDR2: MNHEY, SMNVEV (reference sequence). The chain's CDR3 is CASSRWDSNQPQHF. The CDR3 nucleotides are TGTGCCAGCAGTCGCTGGGACAGCAATCAGCCCCAGCATTTT.

V usage is TRBV7-2 and J usage is TRBJ2-1, with 13 bases lining up with TRBD2. V shed 0 bases, J shed 7 bases, and the junction held 15 bases outside the gene matches. CDR3 length equals 20 residues. The germline CDR1 and CDR2 sequences are SGHTA and FQGNSA. Here the CDR3 DNA reads TGTGCCAGCAGCTTAGCCCGCCGGTTCACTAGCGGGAGGGCCTTAAATGAGCAGTTCTTC. Its protein product is CASSLARRFTSGRALNEQFF.

This chain connects TRBV9 to TRBJ2-1, with D possibly matching TRBD1 (5 bases). There are 19 residues in the CDR3. Trimming removed 7 bases at V and 0 bases at J, with 26 bases between. Germline V gives CDR1 SGDLS, CDR2 YYNGEE. The DNA of the CDR3 is TGTGCCAGCTCGGACCCTTTCGGGCCGACAGAGAGCTCCTACAATGAGCAGTTCTTC. This encodes CASSDPFGPTESSYNEQFF.